A single sample is the source of the 32 T cell receptor beta chains below, sequenced in a study of monozygotic twins with inflammatory bowel disease. For each CDR3 protein, TCRdb gives one entry from its re-call of the 5' RACE reads, without DNA. Its table records 300,000 to 400,000 distinct CDR3 sequences. The sample comprised blood. The receptors originated from a human donor with ulcerative colitis or Crohn's disease, or a healthy co-twin of an affected twin (not recorded which).

The V gene is TRBV18, the J gene TRBJ1-1; with no DNA, the TCRdb D assignment of TRBD1 cannot be verified. The CDR3 loop spans 16 amino acids. Germline CDR1 KGHSH, CDR2 LQKENI. CDR3 sequence reads: CASSPPDRGLGTEAFF.

The chain has TRBV11-1 and TRBJ2-6; TCRdb indicates TRBD1, and absent DNA this call remains unverified. The germline V gene has CDR1 SGHAT and CDR2 FQDESV (reference sequence). This CDR3 has 18 amino acids. CDR3 in amino acids: CASSPPAGIAAGANVLTF.

The chain employs TRBV20-1 and TRBJ2-2. The germline V gene encodes CDR1 DFQATT and CDR2 SNEGSKA (reference sequence). The CDR3 runs 15 residues. Here the CDR3 reads CSARDRVDATGELFF.

The rearrangement links TRBV6-5 to TRBJ2-1; TCRdb gives TRBD1 as the D gene, but with no DNA this cannot be confirmed. CDR3 length equals 15 residues. CDR1 and CDR2 from the germline V gene are MNHEY and SVGAGI. CDR3 region: CASSYIVGGPDEQFF.

This CDR3 is CASSRTSGGGWDTQYF. This chain joins TRBV4-3 and TRBJ2-3; TCRdb outputs TRBD2, but without DNA this stays unchecked. Germline values: CDR1 LGHNA, CDR2 YSLEER. This CDR3 contains 16 residues.

The CDR3 spells CSALGNQETQYF. This chain connects TRBV20-1 to TRBJ2-5. This CDR3 comprises 12 residues. CDR1 is DFQATT, CDR2 SNEGSKA, per germline (reference sequence).

The CDR3 here is CASSLGTVAYEQYF. The chain links TRBV5-1 to TRBJ2-7; the D gene TCRdb calls, TRBD1, cannot be checked with no DNA. CDR1 SGHRS and CDR2 YFSETQ come from the germline V gene. The CDR3 sequence is 14 residues long.

The chain carries TRBV6-1 and TRBJ1-5. The CDR3 is made up of 16 amino acids. Germline V CDR1 and CDR2: MNHNS, SASEGT. The chain's CDR3 is CASREGGSYSNQPQHF.

V gene TRBV29-1 combines with J gene TRBJ2-7; TCRdb picks TRBD1, but there is no DNA to check that call. Looked up from germline, CDR1 is SQVTM and CDR2 is ANQGSEA. This CDR3 has 14 residues. CDR3 in amino acids: CSVLPGSGLYEQYF.

V is TRBV12-3 or TRBV12-4 and J is TRBJ1-5; TCRdb's D call of TRBD1 is untestable without DNA. The CDR3 has 13 amino acids. CDR3 sequence: CASSPGPLQPQHF.

The rearrangement joins TRBV12-3 or TRBV12-4 to TRBJ2-7; TCRdb's D gene call, TRBD1, goes unchecked for lack of DNA. This CDR3 has 15 residues. The CDR3 loop is CASRHGQTGSYEQYF.

CDR3 loop: CSVNFRSYNGQFF. The chain has TRBV29-1 and TRBJ2-1. Germline-derived CDR1 and CDR2 are SQVTM and ANQGSEA. This CDR3 has 13 residues.

This chain links TRBV5-1 with TRBJ2-7. The CDR3 runs to 15 residues. Germline V gene lookup returns CDR1 SGHRS and CDR2 YFSETQ. The CDR3 loop is CASSLAHSATYEQYF.

The CDR3 protein is CASSTGQIATNEKLFF. The chain employs TRBV5-1 and TRBJ1-4; TCRdb's D call, TRBD1, is unchecked because there is no DNA. In germline, CDR1 is SGHRS, CDR2 YFSETQ. This CDR3 comprises 16 residues. The full variable domain, its missing parts supplied by reference TRBV5-1 and TRBJ1-4, is KAGVTQTPRYLIKTRGQQVTLSCSPISGHRSVSWYQQTPGQGLQFLFEYFSETQRNKGNFPGRFSGRQFSNSRSEMNVSTLELGDSALYLCASSTGQIATNEKLFFGSGTQLSVL.

The chain has TRBV6-1 and TRBJ1-5; TCRdb returns TRBD1, unconfirmable since there is no DNA. CDR3 length equals 14 residues. Per germline, CDR1 MNHNS and CDR2 SASEGT. The CDR3: CASSQEQGNQPQHF.

The chain couples TRBV3-1 to TRBJ1-1. The CDR3 runs 11 residues. In germline, CDR1 is LGHDT, CDR2 YNNKEL (reference sequence). This CDR3 reads CASSRQDEAFF.

The gene calls are TRBV6-2 or TRBV6-3 and TRBJ1-5. Germline lookup yields CDR1 MNHEY and CDR2 SVGEGT. This CDR3 is built from 17 residues. The CDR3 sequence is CASSLGGATRSNQPQHF.

This chain joins TRBV14 and TRBJ1-1; the D gene TCRdb calls, TRBD1, cannot be checked with no DNA. The CDR3 has 17 residues. Germline V gene sequence: CDR1 SGHDN, CDR2 FVKESK. CDR3 in amino acids: CASSQSWMGAMNTEAFF.

The rearrangement links TRBV4-1 to TRBJ2-5; TCRdb's D call of TRBD1 is untestable without DNA. The length of the CDR3 is 14 residues. Germline V gene lookup returns CDR1 MGHRA and CDR2 YSYEKL. The chain's CDR3 is CASSQTGQQETQYF.

The rearrangement links TRBV20-1 to TRBJ2-1; the TRBD2 assignment by TCRdb is unverifiable without DNA. Per germline, CDR1 DFQATT and CDR2 SNEGSKA (reference sequence). CDR3 size: 13 residues. This CDR3 reads CSASAGGYPEQFF.

The J gene is TRBJ2-3, the V gene TRBV12-3 or TRBV12-4; the TCRdb D gene call, TRBD1, has no DNA to confirm it. This CDR3 region has 15 residues. CDR3 sequence: CASSLRGPSTDTQYF.

V usage is TRBV7-2 and J usage is TRBJ1-2. The CDR3 runs 14 residues. Looked up from germline, CDR1 is SGHTA and CDR2 is FQGNSA. CDR3 in amino acids: CASSLLGQNYGYTF. Based on the CDR3 plus reference TRBV7-2 and TRBJ1-2, the full variable domain is GAGVSQSPSNKVTEKGKDVELRCDPISGHTALYWYRQSLGQGLEFLIYFQGNSAPDKSGLPSDRFSAERTGGSVSTLTIQRTQQEDSAVYLCASSLLGQNYGYTFGSGTRLTVV.

V is TRBV3-1 and J is TRBJ2-7; there is no DNA to check the TCRdb D call of TRBD1. This CDR3 spans 15 amino acids. Germline V gene data show CDR1 as LGHDT and CDR2 as YNNKEL (reference sequence). The CDR3 sequence is CASSTPSTGGYEQYF.

The gene calls are TRBV20-1 and TRBJ1-4. The CDR3 sequence is 13 residues long. Per germline, CDR1 DFQATT and CDR2 SNEGSKA (reference sequence). The CDR3 sequence: CSALAGSLEKLFF.

This rearrangement joins TRBV4-1 to TRBJ2-1. The germline V gene encodes CDR1 MGHRA and CDR2 YSYEKL. The CDR3 covers 17 residues. CDR3 sequence: CASSQLIGGGSYNEQFF.

The rearrangement joins TRBV24-1 to TRBJ2-3; TCRdb picks TRBD2, but there is no DNA to check that call. This CDR3 has 15 residues. Germline V CDR1 and CDR2: KGHDR, SFDVKD. The CDR3 protein is CATREGGGAADTQYF.

The CDR3 sequence is CASSQPSTSGHNEQFF. The chain links TRBV19 to TRBJ2-1; TCRdb proposes TRBD2, but this gene call is untestable without DNA. This CDR3 spans 16 amino acids. Looked up from germline, CDR1 is LNHDA and CDR2 is SQIVND (reference sequence).

The rearrangement links TRBV7-9 to TRBJ1-1. The CDR3 runs 13 residues. The germline V gene encodes CDR1 SEHNR and CDR2 FQNEAQ (reference sequence). The chain's CDR3 is CASSLGVSFEAFF.

The rearrangement joins TRBV7-2 to TRBJ2-7. Germline-derived CDR1 and CDR2 are SGHTA and FQGNSA. The CDR3 extends over 14 amino acids. The CDR3 loop reads CASSLPGLPYEQYF.

CDR3 protein: CASSHRLAGDTGELFF. The chain uses TRBV11-2 and TRBJ2-2; there is no DNA to check the TCRdb D call of TRBD2. CDR3 size: 16 residues. The germline V gene encodes CDR1 SGHAT and CDR2 FQNNGV.

The V call is TRBV7-9, the J call TRBJ2-1. In germline, CDR1 is SEHNR, CDR2 FQNEAQ (reference sequence). This CDR3 has 11 residues. CDR3 protein: CASSSRFEQFF. The full variable domain, with the rest looked up from reference TRBV7-9 and TRBJ2-1, is DTGVSQNPRHKITKRGQNVTFRCDPISEHNRLYWYRQTLGQGPEFLTYFQNEAQLEKSRLLSDRFSAERPKGSFSTLEIQRTEQGDSAMYLCASSSRFEQFFGPGTRLTVL.

The chain recombines TRBV5-1 with TRBJ2-5. This CDR3 region has 14 residues. Germline CDR1 reads SGHRS; CDR2 reads YFSETQ. CDR3 residues: CASSYGQLGETQYF.